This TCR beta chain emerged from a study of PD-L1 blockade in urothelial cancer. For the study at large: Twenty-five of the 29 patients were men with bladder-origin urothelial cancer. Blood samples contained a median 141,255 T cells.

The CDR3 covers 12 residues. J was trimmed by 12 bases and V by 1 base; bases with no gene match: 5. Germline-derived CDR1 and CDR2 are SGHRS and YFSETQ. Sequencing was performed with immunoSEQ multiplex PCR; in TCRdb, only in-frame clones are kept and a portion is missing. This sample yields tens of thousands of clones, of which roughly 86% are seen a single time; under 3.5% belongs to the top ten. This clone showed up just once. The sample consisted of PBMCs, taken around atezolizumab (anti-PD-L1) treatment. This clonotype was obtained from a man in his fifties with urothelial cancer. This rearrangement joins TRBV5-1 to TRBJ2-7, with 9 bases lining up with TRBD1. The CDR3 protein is CASSLSGTGMYF. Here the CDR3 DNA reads TGCGCCAGCAGCTTGTCTGGGACAGGGATGTACTTC.